This T cell receptor (beta chain) was identified during a study of blood T cell repertoires in COVID-19. Study summary: From the United States, Italy and Spain came samples of acute and convalescent COVID-19. From T cells, B-cell-depleted T cells, or PBMCs came the material, which was cDNA or gDNA.

Study processing details: It was from reference gene primer amplification that nucleated cell counts were estimated. Measured with immunoSEQ multiplex PCR; TCRdb has only the in-frame clones, and not every one. The V and J calls and clone size are taken from that table; D and trimming were inferred from the DNA. The sample contains about 260,000 clones, approximately 87% of which appear only once. Sequencing input: peripheral blood. This TCR was recovered from a woman between 40 and 50 years old who had recovered from COVID-19.

The DNA for the CDR3 is TGTGCCACCAGCAGAGCGGGGGGGTCCTACGAGCAGTACTTC. Encoded protein: CATSRAGGSYEQYF. The V gene is TRBV15, the J gene TRBJ2-7, with TRBD2 matching over 8 bases. V dropped 1 base and J dropped 1; count of bases not matched to a gene: 0. Germline-derived CDR1 and CDR2 are LNHNV and YYDKDF (reference sequence). The CDR3 is 14 residues long.